This T cell receptor (beta chain) was recorded in a study of brain T cells in children with intractable seizures. The study, taken as a whole, reports: Only CDR3 sequence similarity suggested viral specificity, without known HCMV serostatus.

Time point denoted: blood from clinic visit 5 months post-surgery; TSC patient then seizure free. The CDR3 loop spans 16 amino acids. Unmatched junction bases numbered 5, after V lost 0 bases and J lost 0 bases. Germline V gene data show CDR1 as SGHNT and CDR2 as YYREEE (reference sequence). Sequencing used immunoSEQ multiplex PCR; TCRdb keeps in-frame clones, though not all of them. The table has hundreds of thousands of clones, 85% to 95% seen once. Details on this clone: Its antigen is not identified.

The sequence was collected from a boy younger than two with tuberous sclerosis and intractable seizures. The sequencing used peripheral blood, collected 4 to 6 months after surgery. The chain carries TRBV5-4 and TRBJ2-7; 8 bases line up with TRBD1. The chain's CDR3 is CASSLGTGGSSYEQYF. CDR3 coding DNA: TGTGCCAGCAGCTTGGGTACAGGGGGGAGCTCCTACGAGCAGTACTTC.